The clone carrying this T cell receptor (beta chain) came up many times. This sample stems from a study of molecular identifiers for immune sequencing clone quantification. Each CDR3 protein gets one entry after TCRdb re-called the PCR reads with MiXCR. This table has 460,000 or so distinct CDR3 sequences, 25% appearing once. The V gene's germline CDR1 is MGHRA and CDR2 YSYEKL. The V segment lost 0 bases and the J segment 5 bases; nucleotides outside the gene matches: 12. The CDR3 covers 17 residues. Sequencing was carried out using naive CD8+ T cells from blood, with Jurkat cell RNA spiked in. As to subset: FACS-sorted CD8+CD4-CCR7+CD45RA+ naive T cells. This TCR was recovered from a human donor in good health. Some libraries in this study had Jurkat cell RNA spiked in. The V call is TRBV4-1, the J call TRBJ2-5; TRBD1 matches at 7 bases. CDR3 residues: CASSQEDRTRDLETQYF. The CDR3 DNA follows: TGCGCCAGCAGCCAAGAGGACAGGACGCGCGACCTGGAGACCCAGTACTTC.